This TCR beta chain derives from a study of CD8 T cells in Susac syndrome (dated by TCRdb to about 2019). Notes on the research overall: Repertoire sequencing was used to test whether CD8+ T cell activation and differentiation in Susac syndrome was antigen driven.

Findings and caveats that apply to the study as a whole: The number of individuals in the TCR sequencing and HLA analysis was acknowledged as relatively small.

Turning to this clonotype: Its antigen is currently not known. No quality values exist for individual bases; no much larger clone is one base distant.

High-throughput TCR beta sequencing profiled peripheral blood CD8+ and CD4+ T cells from healthy donors, Susac syndrome patients and multiple sclerosis patients. Treatment-naive patients with stable or active relapsing-remitting disease fulfilling revised McDonald criteria were used as multiple sclerosis controls. Bulk CD8+ and CD4+ T cells were purified by magnetic negative isolation, while CD8+ TEMRA cells were enriched using FACS. Blood was drawn into EDTA tubes, processed within 24 hours, and PBMCs were isolated by density gradient centrifugation. PBMCs intended for TCR sequencing were cryopreserved in liquid nitrogen and were subsequently thawed in a 37 degrees C water bath. Purity of sorted or isolated CD4+, CD8+ and CD8+ TEMRA cells was at least 90%. RNA was extracted with the RNeasy kit and roughly 0.5 to 1 ug was reverse transcribed using random hexamers. The immunoSEQ multiplex PCR assay, which covers 54 Vbeta and 13 Jbeta segments, was used to amplify TCR beta CDR3 regions. PCR amplification bias was corrected using a synthetic template baseline for primer optimization and computational correction. On the authors' methods: Reads were annotated to V, D and J genes according to IMGT and were analyzed with immunoSEQ Analyzer, with only productive sequences retained. To calculate clonality, Shannon entropy was normalized by log2 of the number of productive unique sequences and then subtracted from one. Public and private clones were assessed among the 100 most prevalent clones of each patient and control. A clone was defined as Susac-specific if it was absent from the healthy and MS cohorts, from some 1,100 published viral clones and from other ImmuneACCESS disease sequences. Using fastp at Q25 and MiXCR, TCRdb reprocessed the public reads and kept productive beta chains. Records with the same CDR3 protein are collapsed into one entry carrying the most frequent genes and DNA. The V and J calls, along with clone size, are taken from TCRdb and not from the paper's own processing. In all, the sample holds more than 55,000 distinct CDR3 sequences, and nearly 96% of those were seen once. The ten largest clonotypes hold roughly 0.11% of the sample.

Reading from cysteine to phenylalanine, the CDR3 counts 18 amino acids. Of the read, only the CDR3 DNA is kept; its 54 bases are in frame from base 1. The germline V gene (reference sequence) sets CDR1 to SEHNR and CDR2 to FQNEAQ. Relative to germline, V is missing 2 bases and J is missing 7 bases, with 15 bases of the junction outside any gene match. The source material was CD4+ T cells from PBMCs. The sequence links TRBV7-9 to TRBJ2-1; 9 middle bases align to TRBD2. The TCR originated in a human donor with multiple sclerosis. The nucleotide sequence reads TGTGCCAGCAGCTTAAAGCAGCGGATAGCGGGGGTTGGTAATGAGCAGTTCTTC. Translated, this is CASSLKQRIAGVGNEQFF.